What follows is one TCR beta chain and its context. Its target is not known. Survey-level resolution applied to immunoSEQ assay v3.0. Some clones are missing from TCRdb's copy, which holds only in-frame ones; the method was immunoSEQ multiplex PCR. The sample yields about 39,000 clones, approximately 80% seen once. The source of the sample is a study of long-term antiretroviral therapy in people with HIV. CDR3 length: 15 amino acids. Germline lookup yields CDR1 SGHTA and CDR2 FQGNSA. Trimming cost V 5 bases and J 1 base, with 14 bases left between them. Regarding the study as a whole: Data on ART adherence, viral resistance or therapy changes were unavailable. Diversity measured after ART increased yet remained under transplant donor controls.

The clonotype originates from a man aged 18 to 29 with HIV. This chain links TRBV7-2 with TRBJ1-2, with D unresolved. Sequencing used unsorted PBMCs, obtained 0.6 years after starting antiretroviral therapy. CDR3 residues: CASSKSPGSNYGYTF. The CDR3 nucleotides read TGTGCCAGCAGCAAAAGTCCCGGGAGTAACTATGGCTACACCTTC.